This T cell receptor (beta chain) was recovered during a study of post-analysis software for immune sequencing data. Study-level results: In patients, TRBV5-6, TRBV5-1 and TRBV20-1 belonged to roughly 5 TRBV segments found more frequently than in controls.

Deletions cut 0 bases from V and 0 bases from J, with 11 bases between. This CDR3 contains 16 residues. From germline, CDR1 is SGHVS and CDR2 FQNEAQ. Tagging with unique molecular identifiers was a feature of the TCR beta cDNA libraries. TCRdb ran MiXCR on the PCR reads and lists one entry per CDR3 protein. The data show around 500,000 distinct CDR3 sequences, around a third seen once. To note about this clonotype: Its antigen remains unidentified.

Material: blood. The source is a girl aged 2 to 17 with multiple sclerosis. V gene TRBV7-8 combines with J gene TRBJ2-5, with D hard to call. The CDR3: CASSLARLIYQETQYF. In DNA form, the CDR3 reads TGTGCCAGCAGCTTAGCTAGACTCATTTACCAAGAGACCCAGTACTTC.